These T cell receptor beta chains were read from a single sample in a study of chemoradiotherapy in HPV16-positive cancers. Sequencing was performed with immunoSEQ multiplex PCR; in TCRdb, only in-frame clones are kept and a portion is missing. The sample yields 12,000 or so clones, around 85% seen once. Sequencing used blood, obtained from a patient who underwent chemoradiotherapy. Source of these receptors: a human donor with HPV-associated anogenital cancer. The CDR3 runs from the conserved cysteine through the conserved F or W. A D gene is named only where the DNA matches it firmly. The size of a clone is reported for some rows only, either as once, few or many, or as a class for expanded clones.

-,-,TRBV6-1,TRBJ1-2,CASSAEVSYGYTF,TGTGCCAGCAGCGCTGAGGTTAGCTATGGCTACACCTTC
-,-,TRBV29-1,TRBJ2-2,CSVAAFEGAGELFF,TGCAGCGTTGCGGCTTTTGAGGGGGCCGGGGAGCTGTTTTTT
-,-,TRBV9,TRBJ1-1,CASSVGANTEAFF,TGTGCCAGCAGCGTAGGGGCCAACACTGAAGCTTTCTTT
-,-,TRBV4-1,TRBJ2-1,CASSQVDLVIYNEQFF,TGCGCCAGCAGCCAAGTTGATCTAGTAATCTACAATGAGCAGTTCTTC
-,-,TRBV5-6,TRBJ2-7,CASSLLGPYEQYF,TGTGCCAGCAGCTTGCTGGGGCCCTACGAGCAGTACTTC
-,-,TRBV6-5,TRBJ1-3,CASSPRQIGNTIYF,TGTGCCAGCAGCCCTAGACAGATAGGAAACACCATATATTTT
-,TRBD2,TRBV10-2,TRBJ2-5,CASRAPGLAGGQETQYF,TGCGCCAGCAGGGCACCGGGACTAGCGGGGGGGCAAGAGACCCAGTACTTC
few,-,TRBV7-8,TRBJ2-2,CASSLVQGRTGELFF,TGTGCCAGCAGCTTAGTCCAGGGGAGGACCGGGGAGCTGTTTTTT
-,-,TRBV9,TRBJ1-1,CASSVGGAINTEAFF,TGTGCCAGCAGCGTTGGGGGGGCCATAAACACTGAAGCTTTCTTT
once,-,TRBV6-5,TRBJ1-1,CASSGRQAEAFF,TGTGCCAGCAGTGGCCGACAGGCTGAAGCTTTCTTT
-,-,TRBV27,TRBJ1-2,CASETSGYTF,TGTGCCAGCGAAACGAGTGGCTACACCTTC
-,-,TRBV11-1,TRBJ2-2,CASSLEGGTGELFF,TGTGCCAGCAGCTTAGAGGGGGGGACCGGGGAGCTGTTTTTT
-,TRBD1,TRBV7-8,TRBJ2-1,CASSLERSTGAKYNEQFF,TGTGCCAGCAGCTTAGAACGGTCTACAGGGGCCAAATACAATGAGCAGTTCTTC
few,-,TRBV5-1,TRBJ1-2,CASSLDSSNYGYTF,TGCGCCAGCAGCTTGGACAGTTCTAACTATGGCTACACCTTC
-,-,TRBV9,TRBJ2-1,CASSVEAVPYDEQFF,TGTGCCAGCAGCGTAGAGGCAGTCCCCTATGATGAGCAGTTCTTC
-,-,TRBV7-3,TRBJ1-4,CASSLKFPPGFSEKLFF,TGTGCCAGCAGCTTAAAGTTCCCCCCAGGGTTTTCCGAAAAACTGTTTTTT
-,-,TRBV4-1,TRBJ1-1,CASSQEVTATNTEAFF,TGCGCCAGCAGCCAAGAGGTCACTGCAACGAACACTGAAGCTTTCTTT
-,TRBD1,TRBV18,TRBJ1-2,CASSEEQGADGYTF,TGTGCCAGCTCAGAAGAACAGGGGGCAGATGGCTACACCTTC
-,TRBD1,TRBV4-1,TRBJ2-3,CASSQDPQQGDADTQYF,TGCGCCAGCAGCCAAGATCCTCAGCAGGGGGATGCAGATACGCAGTATTTT
-,TRBD1,TRBV7-8,TRBJ1-2,CASSLDRGAGYTF,TGTGCCAGCAGCTTAGACAGGGGTGCCGGCTACACCTTC
-,-,TRBV27,TRBJ1-5,CASSPRGQDLLKGGNQPQHF,TGTGCCAGCAGCCCACGGGGCCAGGACCTTCTGAAGGGGGGCAATCAGCCCCAGCATTTT
-,-,TRBV5-4,TRBJ2-6,CASSSPGRGSGANVLTF,TGTGCCAGCAGCTCCCCGGGACGAGGCTCTGGGGCCAACGTCCTGACTTTC
-,-,TRBV6-6,TRBJ2-3,CASSYPGADNTQYF,TGTGCCAGCAGTTACCCCGGGGCTGATAATACGCAGTATTTT
-,-,TRBV7-6,TRBJ2-1,CASSWSYGEQFF,TGTGCCAGCAGCTGGTCGTATGGTGAGCAGTTCTTC